Each of the 11 T cell receptor beta chains below was sequenced from the same sample in a study of response to subunit inactivated influenza vaccine. From the RT-PCR reads, TCRdb called clonotypes with MiXCR, one entry per CDR3 protein. The profile covers hundreds of thousands of distinct CDR3 sequences, with over 11% appearing a single time and 5.5% to 7% taken by the ten largest. The sequences come from PBMCs from blood, collected approximately 15 days before vaccination. Receptors originate from a man aged 50-60 years who received an inactivated influenza vaccine.

Many counts were recorded for this clonotype. This rearrangement joins TRBV29-1 to TRBJ2-3; 11 bases are a match to TRBD1. J was trimmed by 3 bases and V by 6 bases; bases with no gene match: 8. CDR1 and CDR2 (germline): SQVTM, ANQGSEA. There are 15 residues in the CDR3. The CDR3, as DNA: TGCAGCGTGGTGGGACAGGGGGTCTGGACAGATACGCAGTATTTT. Translating it yields CSVVGQGVWTDTQYF.

CDR3 nucleotide sequence: TGTGCCAGCACGGACAGGGGGCGGCACACTGAAGCTTTCTTT. Translation gives CASTDRGRHTEAFF. This sequence joins TRBV6-1 and TRBJ1-1; 11 nucleotides match TRBD1. Trimming took 7 bases from V and 3 from J; bases not matched to a gene: 4. Germline values: CDR1 MNHNS, CDR2 SASEGT. This CDR3 region has 14 residues.

This clonotype has only a few counts. This sequence joins TRBV6-5 and TRBJ1-2; TRBD1 aligns across 7 bases. Germline V CDR1 and CDR2: MNHEY, SVGAGI. This CDR3 is built from 12 residues. Germline trimming cut 6 bases from V and 7 bases from J; bases unmatched to any gene: 5. CDR3 region: CASRLTGSGYTF. CDR3 DNA: TGTGCCAGCAGACTGACAGGGTCTGGCTACACCTTC.

The J gene is TRBJ2-3, the V gene TRBV15; 8 bases are shared with TRBD1. The CDR3 sequence is 13 residues long. V trimming: 8 bases; J trimming: 5 bases; junction bases outside the gene matches: 6. Germline CDR1 and CDR2: LNHNV and YYDKDF (reference sequence). CDR3 sequence: CATAPQGGDTQYF. CDR3 nucleotide sequence: TGTGCCACCGCACCACAGGGGGGAGATACGCAGTATTTT.

The chain is built from TRBV12-3 or TRBV12-4 and TRBJ2-1; 7 bases align to TRBD2. The ends lost 10 bases at V and 1 base at J; junction bases unmatched: 7. The CDR3 is 14 amino acids. The CDR3 here is CATLIAGSYNEQFF. The CDR3 DNA reads TGTGCCACCTTAATAGCGGGTTCCTACAATGAGCAGTTCTTC.

In its sample, this clonotype was seen a few times. The V call is TRBV6-5, the J call TRBJ2-7; no clear D gene. The germline gives CDR1 MNHEY, CDR2 SVGAGI. The CDR3 is 14 residues long. The germline V and J ends were trimmed by 4 bases and 3 bases, with 13 bases remaining between them. The CDR3 here is CASSSSDGYYEQYF. CDR3 DNA sequence: TGTGCCAGCAGTTCCAGTGACGGATACTACGAGCAGTACTTC.

There are a few counts of this clonotype. The gene calls are TRBV9 and TRBJ2-1; 8 bases are a match to TRBD2. Trimming cost V 3 bases and J 0 bases; bases outside gene matches: 5. CDR3 size: 16 residues. Germline V lookup: CDR1 SGDLS, CDR2 YYNGEE. The CDR3 nucleotides read TGTGCCAGCAGCGGGCATAGCGGGGTCTCCTACAATGAGCAGTTCTTC. This sequence encodes CASSGHSGVSYNEQFF. The full variable domain, in which reference TRBV9 and TRBJ2-1 provide the parts outside the CDR3, is DSGVTQTPKHLITATGQRVTLRCSPRSGDLSVYWYQQSLDQGLQFLIQYYNGEERAKGNILERFSAQQFPDLHSELNLSSLELGDSALYFCASSGHSGVSYNEQFFGPGTRLTVL.

A few counts support this clonotype. The chain recombines TRBV5-1 with TRBJ2-2, with D tentatively TRBD2 (6 bases). V lost 3 bases and J 5 bases, leaving 17 bases between the germline ends. Germline loops: CDR1 SGHRS, CDR2 YFSETQ. The CDR3 sequence is 16 residues long. The CDR3 protein is CASSSGGSIPTGELFF. The CDR3 bases are TGCGCCAGCAGCTCCGGGGGATCTATCCCAACCGGGGAGCTGTTTTTT.

The rearrangement links TRBV28 to TRBJ2-1; 10 bases line up with TRBD2. Losses at the gene ends were 6 bases for V and 7 bases for J; bases not matched to a gene: 9. Looked up from germline, CDR1 is MDHEN and CDR2 is SYDVKM. The CDR3 loop spans 15 amino acids. The chain's CDR3 is CASSHSGRVYNEQFF. The CDR3 DNA reads as TGTGCCAGCAGCCACAGCGGGAGGGTTTATAATGAGCAGTTCTTC.

There are many counts of this clonotype. The V gene is TRBV4-3, the J gene TRBJ2-2; D is unclear. Germline assignment: CDR1 LGHNA and CDR2 YSLEER. The CDR3 covers 14 residues. Trimming left V 0 bases short and J 3 bases short, with 5 bases between. The CDR3 sequence: CASSQDRDTGELFF. For the CDR3, the DNA is TGCGCCAGCAGCCAAGATAGAGACACCGGGGAGCTGTTTTTT.

This clonotype has a handful of counts. This sequence joins TRBV4-2 and TRBJ1-4, with a weak D call TRBD1 (6 bases). Germline loops: CDR1 LGHNA, CDR2 YNFKEQ. V was cut by 2 bases and J by 8 bases, with 18 bases left in between. CDR3 length: 16 amino acids. CDR3 coding DNA: TGTGCCAGCAGCCAAACGGGGGGGGGGCGCGAGGAAAAACTGTTTTTT. Translating gives CASSQTGGGREEKLFF.